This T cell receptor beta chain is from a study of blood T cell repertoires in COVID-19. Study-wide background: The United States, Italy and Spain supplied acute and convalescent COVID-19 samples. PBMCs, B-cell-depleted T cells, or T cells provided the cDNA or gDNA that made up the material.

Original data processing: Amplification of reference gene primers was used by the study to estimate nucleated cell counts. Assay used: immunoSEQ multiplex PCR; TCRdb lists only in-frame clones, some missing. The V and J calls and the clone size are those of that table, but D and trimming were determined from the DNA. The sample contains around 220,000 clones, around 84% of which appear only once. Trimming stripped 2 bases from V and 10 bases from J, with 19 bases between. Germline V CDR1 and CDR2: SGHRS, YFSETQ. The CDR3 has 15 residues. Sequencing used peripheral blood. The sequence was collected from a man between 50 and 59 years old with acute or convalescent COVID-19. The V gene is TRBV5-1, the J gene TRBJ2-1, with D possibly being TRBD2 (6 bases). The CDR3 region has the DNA TGCGCCAGCAGCTTTAGCCAGGGAAGGGCGGGGGAGCAGTTCTTC. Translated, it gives CASSFSQGRAGEQFF.